The 27 T cell receptor beta chains below all came from one sample that was sequenced in a study of blood T cells in healthy people across ages. Then a second PCR, running about 7 to 11 cycles, was carried out with a sample-barcoded 5' primer and a J-beta primer mix. TCRdb reprocessed the 5' RACE reads via MiXCR and lists one record per CDR3 protein. The sample contains roughly 1,500,000 distinct CDR3 sequences, about 31% of which appear only once. Sequencing input: blood. These receptor sequences come from a woman younger than 45 in good health.

The sample holds a few counts of this clonotype. The chain carries TRBV29-1 and TRBJ2-7; 9 positions agree with TRBD2. The V segment lost 3 bases and the J segment 6 bases; nucleotides outside the gene matches: 15. Germline CDR1 SQVTM, CDR2 ANQGSEA. The CDR3 contains 16 residues. Here the CDR3 reads CSVDGLAGALPGEQYF. In DNA form, the CDR3 reads TGCAGCGTTGATGGCTTAGCGGGGGCCCTCCCCGGCGAGCAGTACTTC.

The chain employs TRBV3-1 and TRBJ2-7; either TRBD1 or TRBD2 may supply D (6 bases each). In germline, CDR1 is LGHDT, CDR2 YNNKEL (reference sequence). The CDR3 runs 15 residues. With 2 bases removed from V and 0 bases from J, the gap between germline ends came to 11 bases. This chain's CDR3 is CASSQRGTPSYEQYF. The CDR3 nucleotides read TGTGCCAGCAGCCAACGGGGGACACCCTCCTACGAGCAGTACTTC.

The chain carries TRBV11-2 and TRBJ2-2; D may match TRBD1 or TRBD2 (5 bases each). This CDR3 contains 19 residues. Trimming pared 9 bases from V and 4 bases from J, leaving 30 bases between. Germline V gene data show CDR1 as SGHAT and CDR2 as FQNNGV. The CDR3 coding sequence is TGTGCCAGTAGCCAACTAGGGGTGATAGCAATTAGAAGCACCGGGGAGCTGTTTTTT. Translation gives CASSQLGVIAIRSTGELFF.

In DNA form, the CDR3 reads TGTGCCAGCAGCGCTCGTGCGGGAGTTTGGAATGAGCAGTTCTTC. It encodes CASSARAGVWNEQFF. This rearrangement joins TRBV13 to TRBJ2-1, with 7 bases lining up with TRBD2. The CDR3 covers 15 residues. J lost 7 bases, V lost 5 bases, and 11 bases had no gene match. Germline CDR1 and CDR2: PRHDT and FYEKMQ (reference sequence).

This clonotype was counted many times. J is TRBJ1-2 and V is TRBV10-3; 8 bases line up with TRBD1. V was clipped by 4 bases and J by 3 bases; unmatched bases: 4. Germline CDR1 reads ENHRY; CDR2 reads SYGVKD. The CDR3 is 14 residues long. The CDR3 here is CAISVGRGHYGYTF. CDR3 bases: TGTGCCATCAGTGTGGGCAGGGGGCACTATGGCTACACCTTC.

The rearrangement links TRBV9 to TRBJ1-1; tentatively, D is TRBD1 (5 bases). CDR1 and CDR2 (germline): SGDLS, YYNGEE. This CDR3 is built from 15 residues. V lost 0 bases and J lost 3, with 12 bases in between. As DNA, the CDR3 is TGTGCCAGCAGCGTAGGTAGGGACGGGTACACTGAAGCTTTCTTT. Its translation is CASSVGRDGYTEAFF.

This clonotype was found a few times. The chain has TRBV5-1 and TRBJ1-1; D is unclear. Trimming cost V 1 base and J 5 bases, with 9 bases left between them. This CDR3 has 13 amino acids. Germline CDR1 reads SGHRS; CDR2 reads YFSETQ. CDR3 in amino acids: CASSLWRKTEAFF. CDR3 sequence (DNA): TGCGCCAGCAGCTTGTGGCGGAAAACTGAAGCTTTCTTT.

The table lists this clonotype with a few counts. The chain uses TRBV6-2 or TRBV6-3 and TRBJ2-5; D gene unclear. The V gene's germline CDR1 is MNHEY and CDR2 SVGEGT. There are 15 residues in the CDR3. Trimming cost V 5 bases and J 4 bases, with 17 bases left between them. The DNA of the CDR3 is TGTGCCAGCAGTCGCATTTCTCTACTCCGAGAGACCCAGTACTTC. It specifies CASSRISLLRETQYF.

The chain carries TRBV5-4 and TRBJ2-7; D gene ambiguous. The germline V and J ends were trimmed by 2 bases and 5 bases, with 17 bases remaining between them. Per the germline V gene, CDR1 is SGHNT and CDR2 is YYREEE (reference sequence). This CDR3 comprises 15 residues. The CDR3 loop is CASSLGSYSWNEQYF. The CDR3, as DNA: TGTGCCAGCAGCTTAGGGTCCTATTCTTGGAACGAGCAGTACTTC.

This clonotype was observed many times. J is TRBJ2-3 and V is TRBV29-1, with 7 bases fitting TRBD2. The CDR3 runs 16 residues. The V segment lost 0 bases and the J segment 1 base; nucleotides outside the gene matches: 7. The V gene's germline CDR1 is SQVTM and CDR2 ANQGSEA. The CDR3 loop is CSVEDLTSSGTDTQYF. CDR3 bases: TGCAGCGTTGAAGATCTGACTAGCAGTGGCACAGATACGCAGTATTTT.

The chain is built from TRBV9 and TRBJ1-2; D is perhaps TRBD1 (6 bases). The V end lost 3 bases, the J end lost 3 bases, and 12 bases lay between the germline ends. The CDR3 has 14 amino acids. From germline, CDR1 is SGDLS and CDR2 YYNGEE. The CDR3 protein is CASSAQGSDYGYTF. CDR3 DNA: TGTGCCAGCAGCGCACAGGGTAGCGACTATGGCTACACCTTC.

The sample holds many counts of this clonotype. The chain couples TRBV6-1 to TRBJ2-1, with TRBD1 identical over 11 bases. Germline CDR1 reads MNHNS; CDR2 reads SASEGT. This CDR3 comprises 15 residues. V lost 4 bases and J lost 6; bases outside the gene matches: 5. Here the CDR3 DNA reads TGTGCCAGCAGTGTGTCCGGGACAGGGGGCAATGAGCAGTTCTTC. This sequence encodes CASSVSGTGGNEQFF.

The chain combines TRBV15 with TRBJ2-3, with a possible D match to TRBD1 (5 bases). Germline V lookup: CDR1 LNHNV, CDR2 YYDKDF (reference sequence). The V end was cut by 5 bases, the J end by 5 bases, with 17 bases between. The CDR3 consists of 15 residues. CDR3 nucleotide sequence: TGTGCCACCAGCCTGTCCAGGGCCCTCCAAGATACGCAGTATTTT. It codes for CATSLSRALQDTQYF.

This clonotype was found a few times. This sequence joins TRBV20-1 and TRBJ2-7; D is unclear. The CDR3 is made up of 13 amino acids. Germline assignment: CDR1 DFQATT and CDR2 SNEGSKA (reference sequence). The germline V and J ends were trimmed by 1 base and 3 bases, with 10 bases remaining between them. The CDR3 spells CSARGPQYYEQYF. For the CDR3, the DNA is TGCAGTGCTAGAGGCCCGCAGTACTACGAGCAGTACTTC.

This clonotype was detected once. The chain joins TRBV7-8 to TRBJ2-1; 9 positions match TRBD2. The germline gives CDR1 SGHVS, CDR2 FQNEAQ. The J segment lost 9 bases and the V segment lost 3 bases, leaving 3 bases of the junction unmatched. This CDR3 contains 13 residues. CDR3 sequence (DNA): TGTGCCAGCAGCTTGGGGACTAGCCCTGAGCAGTTCTTC. As protein: CASSLGTSPEQFF.

The chain carries TRBV20-1 and TRBJ2-3, with D unresolved. Looked up from germline, CDR1 is DFQATT and CDR2 is SNEGSKA (reference sequence). This CDR3 is 12 amino acids long. The CDR3 sequence is CFTRDTSGTQYF. CDR3 bases: TGCTTTACACGCGATACCTCGGGTACGCAGTATTTT.

This clonotype was observed a handful of times. The J gene is TRBJ1-1, the V gene TRBV12-3 or TRBV12-4; D might be TRBD1 (5 bases). The CDR3 sequence is 14 residues long. V was pared by 8 bases and J by 1 base, with 14 bases between. The CDR3 is CASGWGGPNTEAFF. DNA for the CDR3: TGTGCCAGCGGGTGGGGGGGTCCGAACACTGAAGCTTTCTTT.

CDR3 protein: CASSFLYRGNTEAFF. DNA for the CDR3: TGTGCCAGCAGCTTTCTCTACAGGGGGAACACTGAAGCTTTCTTT. The chain recombines TRBV7-9 with TRBJ1-1; 7 bases line up with TRBD1. CDR3 length: 15 residues. Trimming at V came to 3 bases and at J to 1 base, leaving 5 bases not matched to a gene. The germline V gene has CDR1 SEHNR and CDR2 FQNEAQ (reference sequence).

The rearrangement links TRBV7-9 to TRBJ2-7, with 7 bases fitting TRBD2. Germline V gene sequence: CDR1 SEHNR, CDR2 FQNEAQ (reference sequence). This CDR3 spans 15 amino acids. V lost 5 bases and J lost 5; bases outside the gene matches: 12. The CDR3: CASSPQWEGRDEQYF. CDR3 coding DNA: TGTGCCAGCAGCCCGCAGTGGGAGGGACGCGACGAGCAGTACTTC.

In regard to this clonotype: Given a much more abundant clone one base away, this may be a read error. This chain links TRBV4-1 with TRBJ2-3; D is ambiguous. CDR3 size: 13 residues. Per germline, CDR1 MGHRA and CDR2 YSYEKL. The CDR3 spells CAGSQQSTDTQYF. In DNA form, the CDR3 reads TGCGCCGGCAGCCAACAGTCCACAGATACGCAGTATTTT.

This clonotype came up many times. The chain carries TRBV15 and TRBJ2-5; D unclear. Germline V gives CDR1 LNHNV, CDR2 YYDKDF (reference sequence). The germline V and J ends were trimmed by 0 bases and 5 bases, with 13 bases remaining between them. The CDR3 loop spans 15 amino acids. CDR3 coding DNA: TGTGCCACCAGCAGAGAAGGCATTAGGGTGGAGACCCAGTACTTC. Residues: CATSREGIRVETQYF.

V gene TRBV5-5 combines with J gene TRBJ1-2; 7 positions agree with TRBD1. V dropped 5 bases and J dropped 1; count of bases not matched to a gene: 5. This CDR3 comprises 14 residues. Germline CDR1 and CDR2: SGHKS and YYEKEE (reference sequence). Here the CDR3 reads CASRKSGGNYGYTF. CDR3 DNA: TGTGCCAGCAGGAAATCAGGGGGTAACTATGGCTACACCTTC.

The genes are TRBV13 and TRBJ2-3; D is possibly TRBD1 or TRBD2 (5 bases each). Germline V CDR1 and CDR2: PRHDT, FYEKMQ (reference sequence). The CDR3 is 13 residues long. Trimming stripped 0 bases from V and 8 bases from J, with 9 bases between. The chain's CDR3 is CASSLGRGATQYF. CDR3 coding DNA: TGTGCCAGCAGCTTAGGTCGAGGGGCTACGCAGTATTTT.

V usage is TRBV7-3 and J usage is TRBJ2-3; possible D gene TRBD2, 5 bases. The V end was cut by 8 bases, the J end by 0 bases, with 12 bases between. Germline V lookup: CDR1 SGHTA, CDR2 FQGTGA. This CDR3 has 14 residues. The CDR3, as DNA: TGTGCCAGCGGCCCAGGACTGAGCACAGATACGCAGTATTTT. As protein: CASGPGLSTDTQYF. Looking up the rest from reference TRBV7-3 and TRBJ2-3 gives the full variable domain: GAGVSQTPSNKVTEKGKYVELRCDPISGHTALYWYRQSLGQGPEFLIYFQGTGAADDSGLPNDRFFAVRPEGSVSTLKIQRTERGDSAVYLCASGPGLSTDTQYFGPGTRLTVL.

V gene TRBV30 combines with J gene TRBJ1-5; D might be TRBD1 (5 bases). Germline CDR1 is GTSNPN and CDR2 is SVGIG (reference sequence). Trimming left V 0 bases short and J 3 bases short, with 15 bases between. The CDR3 runs to 16 residues. CDR3 loop: CAWSVTGAGYNQPQHF. In DNA form, the CDR3 reads TGTGCCTGGAGTGTAACTGGGGCAGGGTACAATCAGCCCCAGCATTTT.

The J gene is TRBJ2-1, the V gene TRBV3-1, with D unresolved. V lost 2 bases to trimming and J lost 6 bases, with 8 bases between them. CDR3 size: 13 residues. Looked up from germline, CDR1 is LGHDT and CDR2 is YNNKEL (reference sequence). The CDR3 region has the DNA TGTGCCAGCAGCCAATACTATGGCAATGAGCAGTTCTTC. This encodes CASSQYYGNEQFF.

This sequence joins TRBV20-1 and TRBJ1-1, with 10 nucleotides matching TRBD1. There are 17 residues in the CDR3. Per germline, CDR1 DFQATT and CDR2 SNEGSKA (reference sequence). V lost 5 bases and J lost 4; bases outside the gene matches: 16. CDR3 sequence reads: CSAGEGQGIILGTEAFF. The DNA of the CDR3 is TGCAGTGCTGGGGAGGGACAGGGGATTATCCTGGGCACTGAAGCTTTCTTT.